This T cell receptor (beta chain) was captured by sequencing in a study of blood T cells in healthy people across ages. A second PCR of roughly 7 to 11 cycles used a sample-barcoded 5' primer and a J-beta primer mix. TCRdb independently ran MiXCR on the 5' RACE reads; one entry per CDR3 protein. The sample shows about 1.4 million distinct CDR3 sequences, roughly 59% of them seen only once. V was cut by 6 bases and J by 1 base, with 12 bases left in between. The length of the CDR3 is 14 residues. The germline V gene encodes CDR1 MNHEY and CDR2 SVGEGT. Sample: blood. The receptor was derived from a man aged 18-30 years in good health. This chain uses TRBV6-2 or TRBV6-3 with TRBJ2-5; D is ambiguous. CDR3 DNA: TGTGCCAGCAGGTTATGGCATTCCCAAGAGACCCAGTACTTC. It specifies CASRLWHSQETQYF.